These T cell receptor beta chains were read from a single sample in a study of response to subunit inactivated influenza vaccine. From the RT-PCR reads, TCRdb called clonotypes with MiXCR, one entry per CDR3 protein. This table holds around 320,000 distinct CDR3 sequences, 22% found once. Sequencing used PBMCs from blood, obtained roughly 20 months after vaccination. The receptors come from a man between 50 and 69 years old who received an inactivated influenza vaccine. Each CDR3 is given with its conserved first and last residue. Fields, in order: clone size, J gene, D gene, V gene, CDR3 protein, CDR3 DNA. D genes are given only for firm matches. Not every row has a clone size; where given, it reads once, few, many or a size class.

- | TRBJ1-1 | - | TRBV29-1 | CSVVGISPEAFF | TGCAGCGTTGTTGGAATCTCTCCTGAAGCTTTCTTT
- | TRBJ1-1 | TRBD1 | TRBV7-2 | CASSLEYRGPDTEAFF | TGTGCCAGCAGCTTAGAGTACAGGGGGCCCGACACTGAAGCTTTCTTT
- | TRBJ2-7 | - | TRBV29-1 | CSVRDGHSYEQYF | TGCAGCGTTCGGGATGGTCACTCCTACGAGCAGTACTTC
- | TRBJ2-2 | - | TRBV19 | CASSFGPGSGELFF | TGTGCCAGTAGTTTTGGGCCAGGGTCCGGGGAGCTGTTTTTT
many | TRBJ2-7 | - | TRBV5-5 | CASSLGLSQGDEQYF | TGTGCCAGCAGCTTGGGGTTATCACAAGGTGACGAGCAGTACTTC
- | TRBJ2-1 | TRBD2 | TRBV14 | CASSPSTAASGRAMYYNEQFF | TGTGCCAGCAGCCCCTCGACAGCGGCTAGCGGGAGGGCCATGTACTACAATGAGCAGTTCTTC
few | TRBJ2-1 | TRBD2 | TRBV9 | CASSVGEGLHNEQFF | TGTGCCAGCAGCGTAGGGGAGGGCCTCCACAATGAGCAGTTCTTC
- | TRBJ2-7 | TRBD1 | TRBV12-3/TRBV12-4 | CASRPGQGSSYEQYF | TGTGCCAGCAGACCGGGACAGGGGAGCTCCTACGAGCAGTACTTC
few | TRBJ1-3 | - | TRBV4-1 | CASSRGQTVSGNTIYF | TGCGCCAGCAGCCGCGGCCAGACAGTCTCTGGAAACACCATATATTTT
- | TRBJ2-2 | - | TRBV2 | CASSGTPGGELFF | TGTGCCAGCAGCGGGACCCCCGGAGGGGAGCTGTTTTTT
- | TRBJ1-3 | - | TRBV7-2 | CASSLNPAPFGTIYF | TGTGCCAGCAGCTTAAATCCGGCCCCGTTCGGCACCATATATTTT
few | TRBJ2-5 | TRBD2 | TRBV20-1 | CSARGLAGGETQYF | TGCAGTGCTAGAGGTCTAGCGGGAGGAGAGACCCAGTACTTC
many | TRBJ1-1 | - | TRBV11-2 | CASSFSAGNTEAFF | TGTGCCAGCAGCTTCAGCGCGGGGAACACTGAAGCTTTCTTT
few | TRBJ2-6 | - | TRBV11-2 | CASSSPRRANVLTF | TGTGCCAGCAGCTCCCCCCGGCGGGCCAACGTCCTGACTTTC
few | TRBJ2-7 | - | TRBV20-1 | CSAKGRGAYEQYF | TGCAGTGCTAAAGGTAGAGGGGCCTACGAGCAGTACTTC
few | TRBJ2-5 | - | TRBV20-1 | CSAIVTRAETQYF | TGCAGTGCCATCGTCACTCGTGCCGAGACCCAGTACTTC
- | TRBJ2-2 | - | TRBV4-2 | CASSQLYGTANTGELFF | TGTGCCAGCAGCCAACTTTATGGGACCGCGAACACCGGGGAGCTGTTTTTT
few | TRBJ1-4 | TRBD1 | TRBV7-9 | CASSGWTGLNEKLFF | TGTGCCAGCAGCGGATGGACAGGCCTGAATGAAAAACTGTTTTTT
few | TRBJ2-3 | TRBD1 | TRBV5-1 | CASSLGDRGIADTQYF | TGCGCCAGCAGCTTGGGCGACAGGGGTATCGCAGATACGCAGTATTTT
- | TRBJ1-2 | - | TRBV4-1 | CASSQEGGRTYGYTF | TGCGCCAGCAGCCAAGAAGGGGGGAGAACCTATGGCTACACCTTC
few | TRBJ2-3 | TRBD2 | TRBV20-1 | CSASTSGVTDTQYF | TGCAGTGCGTCGACTAGCGGGGTCACAGATACGCAGTATTTT
few | TRBJ1-1 | - | TRBV7-9 | CASSLVVPMNTEAFF | TGTGCCAGCAGCTTAGTCGTACCGATGAACACTGAAGCTTTCTTT
- | TRBJ1-1 | - | TRBV11-2 | CASAIGRDNTEAFF | TGTGCCAGCGCTATCGGGCGGGATAACACTGAAGCTTTCTTT
few | TRBJ1-1 | - | TRBV5-1 | CASSPMGVTEAFF | TGCGCCAGCAGCCCTATGGGGGTAACTGAAGCTTTCTTT
- | TRBJ1-4 | TRBD1 | TRBV7-9 | CASSSLRDRNEKLFF | TGTGCCAGCAGCTCACTCCGGGACAGAAATGAAAAACTGTTTTTT
many | TRBJ1-2 | TRBD1 | TRBV20-1 | CIPRNRGGQDYGYTF | TGCATCCCACGAAACCGGGGAGGACAGGACTATGGCTACACCTTC
- | TRBJ2-1 | TRBD2 | TRBV15 | CATSRDQMGLAGGSSYNEQFF | TGTGCCACCAGCAGAGATCAAATGGGACTAGCGGGAGGGAGCTCCTACAATGAGCAGTTCTTC
- | TRBJ2-3 | TRBD2 | TRBV20-1 | CSAAAGGILADTQYF | TGCAGTGCTGCTGCCGGGGGGATTCTGGCAGATACGCAGTATTTT
- | TRBJ1-2 | - | TRBV4-1 | CASSQDIQGIDYGYTF | TGCGCCAGCAGCCAAGATATTCAGGGTATAGACTATGGCTACACCTTC
- | TRBJ1-5 | - | TRBV10-3 | CAISRTQRGANQPQHF | TGTGCCATCAGCCGGACCCAACGAGGGGCAAATCAGCCCCAGCATTTT
- | TRBJ2-7 | TRBD2 | TRBV7-2 | CASSLTGGENEQYF | TGTGCCAGCAGCTTAACGGGGGGTGAAAACGAGCAGTACTTC
- | TRBJ2-7 | - | TRBV3-1 | CASSQEGRAYEQYF | TGTGCCAGCAGCCAAGAGGGCAGGGCCTACGAGCAGTACTTC
- | TRBJ2-1 | TRBD1 | TRBV30 | CAWSGQGNEQFF | TGTGCCTGGAGCGGACAGGGGAATGAGCAGTTCTTC
- | TRBJ1-5 | - | TRBV20-1 | CSAIQTDSNQPQHF | TGCAGTGCTATACAAACAGATAGCAATCAGCCCCAGCATTTT
few | TRBJ1-4 | - | TRBV15 | CATTQSGRGTNEKLFF | TGTGCCACCACCCAGAGTGGCAGGGGAACTAATGAAAAACTGTTTTTT
many | TRBJ2-2 | - | TRBV11-2 | CASSLVFHQNTGELFF | TGTGCCAGCAGCTTAGTTTTTCACCAAAACACCGGGGAGCTGTTTTTT
few | TRBJ2-3 | TRBD2 | TRBV9 | CASSTGAGGADTQYF | TGTGCCAGCAGCACCGGAGCGGGAGGTGCCGATACGCAGTATTTT
- | TRBJ2-1 | - | TRBV14 | CASSSWRGWNEQFF | TGTGCCAGCAGCTCATGGCGGGGCTGGAATGAGCAGTTCTTC
- | TRBJ2-1 | - | TRBV2 | CASTRAETYNEQFF | TGTGCCAGCACCAGAGCGGAGACTTACAATGAGCAGTTCTTC
few | TRBJ1-2 | - | TRBV9 | CASSVAASSMGGYTF | TGTGCCAGCAGCGTAGCTGCCTCCTCGATGGGTGGCTACACCTTC
- | TRBJ2-5 | - | TRBV28 | CASSLTLGETQYF | TGTGCCAGCAGTTTAACCTTGGGGGAGACCCAGTACTTC
- | TRBJ2-3 | - | TRBV6-5 | CASSYTSLTGTDTQYF | TGTGCCAGCAGTTACACCTCCCTAACAGGCACAGATACGCAGTATTTT
few | TRBJ1-1 | - | TRBV24-1 | CATSGMANTEAFF | TGTGCCACCAGTGGAATGGCGAACACTGAAGCTTTCTTT
few | TRBJ1-2 | - | TRBV12-3/TRBV12-4 | CASSWTGADGYTF | TGTGCCAGCAGTTGGACGGGGGCGGATGGCTACACCTTC
few | TRBJ2-4 | - | TRBV18 | CASSHGYGTAKNIQYF | TGTGCCAGCTCACACGGATATGGGACGGCCAAAAACATTCAGTACTTC
few | TRBJ1-3 | - | TRBV7-2 | CASSPTPRADSGNTIYF | TGTGCCAGCAGCCCCACTCCACGGGCTGACTCTGGAAACACCATATATTTT
many | TRBJ1-5 | TRBD1 | TRBV12-3/TRBV12-4 | CASTRTGQSNQPQHF | TGTGCCAGCACGAGAACGGGACAGAGCAATCAGCCCCAGCATTTT
- | TRBJ2-2 | - | TRBV12-3/TRBV12-4 | CASSLRDRHTGELFF | TGTGCCAGCAGTTTACGGGACCGCCACACCGGGGAGCTGTTTTTT
few | TRBJ1-1 | - | TRBV20-1 | CSARDPTAGGTEAFF | TGCAGTGCTAGAGATCCGACGGCGGGAGGCACTGAAGCTTTCTTT
- | TRBJ1-1 | - | TRBV11-2 | CASSLQGQTEAFF | TGTGCCAGCAGCTTACAGGGGCAAACTGAAGCTTTCTTT
many | TRBJ1-1 | TRBD1 | TRBV12-3/TRBV12-4 | CASSPPTGGGEAFF | TGTGCCAGCAGCCCTCCGACAGGGGGAGGTGAAGCTTTCTTT
- | TRBJ2-5 | - | TRBV7-2 | CASALGGRETQYF | TGTGCCAGCGCCTTAGGGGGGAGAGAGACCCAGTACTTC
few | TRBJ1-1 | TRBD1 | TRBV5-1 | CASRPGQVNTEAFF | TGCGCCAGCAGGCCGGGACAGGTCAACACTGAAGCTTTCTTT